These 4 T cell receptor beta chains were sequenced from one sample in a study of blood T cell repertoires in COVID-19. Sequencing used immunoSEQ multiplex PCR; TCRdb keeps in-frame clones, though not all of them. The data show 380,000 or so clones, with roughly 90% seen just once and 0.95% to 1.5% held by the top ten. Sequenced material: peripheral blood. The receptors stem from a man aged 35-49 years with acute or convalescent COVID-19.

The chain employs TRBV6-4 and TRBJ1-2; a possible D gene is TRBD1 (6 bases). The V and J ends lost 6 bases and 5 bases respectively, with 13 bases between them. In germline, CDR1 is MRHNA, CDR2 SNTAGT. The CDR3 sequence is 13 residues long. The CDR3 DNA sequence: TGTGCCAGCAGCCCAACAGGGACGTATGGCTACACCTTC. Protein product: CASSPTGTYGYTF.

A few counts support this clone. The CDR3 here is CASRRGRARGTGELFF. CDR3 coding DNA: TGTGCCAGCAGGAGGGGCCGGGCCAGGGGCACCGGGGAGCTGTTTTTT. V and J are TRBV7-8 and TRBJ2-2; possibly TRBD1 for D (6 bases). The germline CDR1 and CDR2 sequences are SGHVS and FQNEAQ. The CDR3 length is 16 residues. Trimming pared 6 bases from V and 4 bases from J, leaving 18 bases between.

This chain links TRBV12-3 or TRBV12-4 with TRBJ2-1; the match to TRBD1 covers 8 bases. Germline trimming cut 3 bases from V and 10 bases from J; bases unmatched to any gene: 5. CDR3 length equals 13 residues. The CDR3 is CASSLGQALEQFF. DNA for the CDR3: TGTGCCAGCAGTTTGGGACAGGCCCTAGAGCAGTTCTTC.

This clone was picked up a small number of times. The CDR3 here is CASTSGQPNTEAFF. DNA of the CDR3: TGTGCCAGCACCTCGGGACAGCCGAACACTGAAGCTTTCTTT. J is TRBJ1-1 and V is TRBV7-8, with 7 nucleotides matching TRBD1. With 7 bases clipped from V and 1 base from J, the junction kept 6 bases outside the gene matches. Germline V lookup: CDR1 SGHVS, CDR2 FQNEAQ. The CDR3 is 14 amino acids.